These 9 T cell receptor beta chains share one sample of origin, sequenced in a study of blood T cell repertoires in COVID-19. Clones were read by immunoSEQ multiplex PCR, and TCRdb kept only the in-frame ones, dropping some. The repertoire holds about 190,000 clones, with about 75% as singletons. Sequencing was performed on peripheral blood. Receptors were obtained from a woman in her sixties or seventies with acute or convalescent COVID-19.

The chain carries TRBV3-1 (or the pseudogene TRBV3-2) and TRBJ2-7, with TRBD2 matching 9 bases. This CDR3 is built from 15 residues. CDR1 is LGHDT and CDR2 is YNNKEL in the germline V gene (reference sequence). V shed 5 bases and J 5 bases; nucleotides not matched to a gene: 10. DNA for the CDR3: TGTGCCAGCAGCGGGATGGGCGGCGGGAGGGACGAGCAGTACTTC. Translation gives CASSGMGGGRDEQYF.

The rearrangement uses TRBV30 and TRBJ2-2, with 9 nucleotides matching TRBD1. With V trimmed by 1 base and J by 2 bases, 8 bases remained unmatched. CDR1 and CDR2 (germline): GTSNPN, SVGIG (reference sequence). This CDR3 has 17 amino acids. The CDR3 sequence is CAWSEGQGIGNTGELFF. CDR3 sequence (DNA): TGTGCCTGGAGTGAGGGACAGGGAATCGGAAACACCGGGGAGCTGTTTTTT.

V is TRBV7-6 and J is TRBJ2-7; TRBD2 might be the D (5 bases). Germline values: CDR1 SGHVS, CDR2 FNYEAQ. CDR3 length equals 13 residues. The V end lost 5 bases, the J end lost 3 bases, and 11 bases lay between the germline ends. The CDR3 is CASSPGRGYEQYF. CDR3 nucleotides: TGTGCCAGCAGCCCCGGACGGGGCTACGAGCAGTACTTC.

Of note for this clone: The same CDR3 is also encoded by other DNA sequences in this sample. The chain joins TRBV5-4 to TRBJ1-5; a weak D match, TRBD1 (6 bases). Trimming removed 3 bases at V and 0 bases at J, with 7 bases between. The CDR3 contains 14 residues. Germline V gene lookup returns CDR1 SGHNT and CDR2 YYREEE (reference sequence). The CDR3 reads CASSSQGSNQPQHF. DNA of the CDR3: TGTGCCAGCAGCTCACAGGGTAGCAATCAGCCCCAGCATTTT.

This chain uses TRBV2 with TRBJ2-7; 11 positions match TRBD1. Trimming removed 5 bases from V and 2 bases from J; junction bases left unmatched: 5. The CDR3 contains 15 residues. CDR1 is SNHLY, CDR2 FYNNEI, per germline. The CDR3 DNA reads TGTGCCAGCAGTATGGGACAGGGGGTCCCCTACGAGCAGTACTTC. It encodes CASSMGQGVPYEQYF. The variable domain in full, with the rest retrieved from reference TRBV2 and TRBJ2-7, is EPEVTQTPSHQVTQMGQEVILRCVPISNHLYFYWYRQILGQKVEFLVSFYNNEISEKSEIFDDQFSVERPDGSNFTLKIRSTKLEDSAMYFCASSMGQGVPYEQYFGPGTRLTVT.

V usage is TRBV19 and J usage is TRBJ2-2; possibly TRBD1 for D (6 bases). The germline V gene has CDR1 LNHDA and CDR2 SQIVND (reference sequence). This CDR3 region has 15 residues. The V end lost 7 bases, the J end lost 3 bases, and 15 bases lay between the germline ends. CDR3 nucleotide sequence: TGTGCCAGTAAACAACAGGGTCCCTACACCGGGGAGCTGTTTTTT. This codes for CASKQQGPYTGELFF.

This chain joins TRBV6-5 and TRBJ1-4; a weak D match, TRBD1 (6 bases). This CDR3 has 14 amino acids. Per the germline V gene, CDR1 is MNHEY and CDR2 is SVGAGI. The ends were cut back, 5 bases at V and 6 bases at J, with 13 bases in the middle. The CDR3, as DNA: TGTGCCAGCAGTCAATACAGGGCGGATGAAAAACTGTTTTTT. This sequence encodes CASSQYRADEKLFF.

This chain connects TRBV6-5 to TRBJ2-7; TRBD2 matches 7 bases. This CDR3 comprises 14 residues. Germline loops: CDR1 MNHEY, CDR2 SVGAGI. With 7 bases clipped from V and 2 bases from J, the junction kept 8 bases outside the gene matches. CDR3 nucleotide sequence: TGTGCCAGCACCCTGAGCGGGACTCCCTACGAGCAGTACTTC. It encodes CASTLSGTPYEQYF.

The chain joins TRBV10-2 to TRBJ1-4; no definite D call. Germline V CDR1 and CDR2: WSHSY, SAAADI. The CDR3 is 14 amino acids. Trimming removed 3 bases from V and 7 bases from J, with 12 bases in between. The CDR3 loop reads CASSDRSEGEKLFF. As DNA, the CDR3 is TGCGCCAGCAGTGACAGGTCGGAGGGTGAAAAACTGTTTTTT.